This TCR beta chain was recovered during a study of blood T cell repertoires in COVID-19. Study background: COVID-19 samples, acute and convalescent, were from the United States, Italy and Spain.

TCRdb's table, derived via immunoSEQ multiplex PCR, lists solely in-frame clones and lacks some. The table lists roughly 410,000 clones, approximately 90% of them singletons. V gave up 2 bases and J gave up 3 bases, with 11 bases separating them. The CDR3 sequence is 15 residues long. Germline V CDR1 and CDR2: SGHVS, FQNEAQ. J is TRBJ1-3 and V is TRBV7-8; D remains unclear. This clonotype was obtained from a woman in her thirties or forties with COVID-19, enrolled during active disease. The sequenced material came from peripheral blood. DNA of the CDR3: TGTGCCAGCAGCTTACTTGAGGGTAGTGGAAACACCATATATTTT. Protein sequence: CASSLLEGSGNTIYF.